A single sample gave rise to the 6 T cell receptor beta chains below, sequenced in a study of PD-1 blockade in classical Hodgkin lymphoma. The data were produced by immunoSEQ multiplex PCR, yet TCRdb's version contains in-frame clones alone and is incomplete. The sample includes approximately 25,000 clones, around 72% of them seen just once. Time point described: cycle 4 day 1 (C4D1), after 5 to 7 weeks of nivolumab. There was relapse after autologous stem cell transplantation in every patient, and there was variation in brentuximab vedotin exposure. Sample: peripheral blood mononuclear cells (PBMCs), taken before the fourth cycle of nivolumab. The receptors shown here come from a human donor with classical Hodgkin lymphoma.

This rearrangement joins TRBV19 to TRBJ2-2; TRBD2 matches 13 bases. The CDR3 is 16 residues long. CDR1 LNHDA and CDR2 SQIVND come from the germline V gene (reference sequence). Unmatched junction bases numbered 6, after V lost 4 bases and J lost 7 bases. The CDR3 region is CASSTTSGGPVGELFF. DNA for the CDR3: TGTGCCAGTAGTACGACTAGCGGGGGGCCCGTCGGGGAGCTGTTTTTT.

V is TRBV6-5 and J is TRBJ1-1, with D unclear. Trimming left V 7 bases short and J 0 bases short, with 9 bases between. The CDR3 runs to 13 residues. CDR1 is MNHEY, CDR2 SVGAGI, per germline. The CDR3 loop reads CASTPGVNTEAFF. The DNA of the CDR3 is TGTGCCAGCACCCCGGGAGTGAACACTGAAGCTTTCTTT.

This clone was counted a few times. This chain joins TRBV9 and TRBJ2-1; 9 bases map to TRBD2. With V trimmed by 3 bases and J by 8 bases, 9 bases remained unmatched. The germline CDR1 and CDR2 sequences are SGDLS and YYNGEE. The CDR3 contains 15 residues. The CDR3 loop reads CASSAFSGSIDEQFF. CDR3 bases: TGTGCCAGCAGCGCGTTTAGCGGGAGTATCGATGAGCAGTTCTTC.

The chain uses TRBV5-1 and TRBJ2-2, with TRBD1 identical over 8 bases. CDR1 is SGHRS and CDR2 is YFSETQ in the germline V gene. Trimming at V came to 4 bases and at J to 7 bases, leaving 3 bases not matched to a gene. The CDR3 length is 13 residues. This CDR3 reads CASSDRGGGELFF. The CDR3 bases are TGCGCCAGCAGCGACAGGGGCGGCGGGGAGCTGTTTTTT.

This chain joins TRBV27 and TRBJ2-7, with TRBD2 identical over 7 bases. The CDR3 runs to 17 residues. With V trimmed by 6 bases and J by 2 bases, 16 bases remained unmatched. Germline V gene data show CDR1 as MNHEY and CDR2 as SMNVEV (reference sequence). In nucleotides, the CDR3 is TGTGCCAGCAGCGCGGCCTCGACTAGCTTGGGCGCCTACGAGCAGTACTTC. This encodes CASSAASTSLGAYEQYF.

J is TRBJ1-4 and V is TRBV5-1; D gene uncertain. The CDR3 extends over 12 amino acids. The ends were cut back, 4 bases at V and 8 bases at J, with 9 bases in the middle. Germline lookup yields CDR1 SGHRS and CDR2 YFSETQ. The CDR3 nucleotides are TGCGCCAGCAGCCTATCGGGGGAAAAACTGTTTTTT. Protein sequence: CASSLSGEKLFF.